These T cell receptor beta chains were read from a single sample in a study. TCRdb re-called the 5' RACE reads with MiXCR, one entry per CDR3 protein. The sample has approximately 47,000 distinct CDR3 sequences; 25% to 30% are singletons. The sequencing input was naive CD4+ T cells sorted from blood. All receptors derive from a female donor with breast cancer. Each CDR3 is given with its conserved first and last residue. D genes are given only for firm matches. The size of a clone is reported for some rows only, either as once, few or many, or as a class for expanded clones.

V gene	clone size	J gene	D gene	CDR3 protein	CDR3 DNA
TRBV20-1	medium-sized	TRBJ2-1	-	CSARGGQGLEQFF	TGCAGTGCTAGAGGCGGCCAGGGTTTAGAGCAGTTCTTC
TRBV20-1	few	TRBJ1-1	-	CSARIQGYDTEAFF	TGCAGTGCCCGCATACAGGGTTATGACACTGAAGCTTTCTTT
TRBV7-2	few	TRBJ2-7	TRBD2	CASSLVGGGTYEQYF	TGTGCCAGCAGCTTAGTGGGCGGGGGGACCTACGAGCAGTACTTC
TRBV6-5	-	TRBJ2-1	TRBD2	CASSYPGTSGDEQFF	TGTGCCAGCAGTTACCCTGGGACTAGCGGGGATGAGCAGTTCTTC
TRBV27	-	TRBJ1-1	TRBD1	CASSYRTGTEAFF	TGTGCCAGCAGTTACCGGACAGGGACTGAAGCTTTCTTT
TRBV7-9	-	TRBJ1-1	TRBD1	CASSPPTGVNTEAFF	TGTGCCAGCAGCCCCCCGACAGGGGTGAACACTGAAGCTTTCTTT
TRBV21-1	few	TRBJ2-7	-	CASSKETSGYYEQYF	TGTGCCAGCAGCAAGGAGACTAGCGGATACTACGAGCAGTACTTC
TRBV27	-	TRBJ1-3	-	CTSSLRGSGNTIYF	TGCACCAGCAGTTTGAGGGGTTCCGGAAACACCATATATTTT
TRBV12-3/TRBV12-4	-	TRBJ2-2	-	CASSPLANTGELFF	TGTGCCAGCAGTCCACTAGCGAACACCGGGGAGCTGTTTTTT
TRBV7-3	-	TRBJ2-1	-	CASSLEGTNNEQFF	TGTGCCAGCAGCTTAGAGGGGACAAACAATGAGCAGTTCTTC
TRBV6-1	-	TRBJ1-2	TRBD1	CASSALPGQGNYGYTF	TGTGCCAGCAGTGCTTTACCGGGACAGGGGAACTATGGCTACACCTTC
TRBV5-5	-	TRBJ2-3	-	CASGLRTSLDTQYF	TGTGCCAGCGGCCTTAGGACCAGTCTAGATACGCAGTATTTT
TRBV7-9	-	TRBJ1-1	-	CASSSPPGHQNTEAFF	TGTGCCAGCAGCTCCCCCCCGGGACACCAGAACACTGAAGCTTTCTTT
TRBV29-1	-	TRBJ2-1	-	CSVVQGNYNEQFF	TGCAGCGTTGTGCAGGGAAACTACAATGAGCAGTTCTTC
TRBV12-3/TRBV12-4	-	TRBJ2-7	-	CASRLRDNSYEQYF	TGTGCCAGCAGATTAAGGGACAACTCCTACGAGCAGTACTTC
TRBV5-5	few	TRBJ2-1	TRBD1	CASSPRTGLVDEQFF	TGTGCCAGCAGCCCCAGGACAGGACTGGTCGATGAGCAGTTCTTC
TRBV29-1	-	TRBJ2-1	TRBD2	CSAQWSGGADEQFF	TGCAGCGCCCAATGGAGCGGGGGGGCCGATGAGCAGTTCTTC
TRBV6-2/TRBV6-3	-	TRBJ2-7	-	CASRDGAGYEQYF	TGTGCCAGCCGTGACGGGGCAGGGTACGAGCAGTACTTC
TRBV19	few	TRBJ2-3	TRBD2	CASRVAGDTQYF	TGTGCCAGTAGGGTAGCGGGGGATACGCAGTATTTT
TRBV11-3	-	TRBJ2-3	-	CASSLDGGINTDTQYF	TGTGCCAGCAGCTTAGATGGCGGAATAAACACAGATACGCAGTATTTT
TRBV5-1	-	TRBJ2-1	TRBD2	CASSSTSVQNKQFF	TGCGCCAGCAGCTCGACTAGCGTCCAAAATAAGCAGTTCTTC
TRBV5-1	few	TRBJ2-1	TRBD2	CASSSSGGGHNEQFF	TGCGCCAGCAGCTCTAGCGGGGGGGGCCACAATGAGCAGTTCTTC
TRBV5-1	-	TRBJ2-5	-	CASSWEYQETQYF	TGCGCCAGCAGCTGGGAGTACCAAGAGACCCAGTACTTC
TRBV6-1	-	TRBJ2-7	TRBD2	CASSATSGYEQYF	TGTGCCAGCAGCGCTACTAGCGGGTACGAGCAGTACTTC
TRBV5-1	-	TRBJ2-7	-	CASSLEVHYEQYF	TGCGCCAGCAGCTTGGAGGTGCACTACGAGCAGTACTTC
TRBV4-2	medium-sized	TRBJ2-2	TRBD2	CASSRRAGETGELFF	TGTGCCAGCAGCCGGAGGGCGGGGGAGACCGGGGAGCTGTTTTTT
TRBV9	few	TRBJ1-5	-	CASSVGAAGGPQHF	TGTGCCAGCAGCGTAGGGGCCGCGGGAGGGCCCCAGCATTTT
TRBV12-3/TRBV12-4	-	TRBJ2-5	-	CASSAAMSGETQYF	TGTGCCAGCAGTGCCGCTATGAGCGGGGAGACCCAGTACTTC